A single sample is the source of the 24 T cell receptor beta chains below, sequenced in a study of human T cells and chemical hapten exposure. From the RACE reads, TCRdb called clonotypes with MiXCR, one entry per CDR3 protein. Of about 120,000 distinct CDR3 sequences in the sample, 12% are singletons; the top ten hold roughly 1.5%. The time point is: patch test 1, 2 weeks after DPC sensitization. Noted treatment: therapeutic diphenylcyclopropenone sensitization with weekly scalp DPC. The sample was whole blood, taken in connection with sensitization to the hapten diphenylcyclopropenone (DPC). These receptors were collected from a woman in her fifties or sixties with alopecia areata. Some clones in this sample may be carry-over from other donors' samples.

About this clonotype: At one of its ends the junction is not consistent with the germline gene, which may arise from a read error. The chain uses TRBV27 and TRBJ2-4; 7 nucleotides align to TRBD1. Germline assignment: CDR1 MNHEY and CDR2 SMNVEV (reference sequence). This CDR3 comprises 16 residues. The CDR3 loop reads CASSLDRALAINIQYF. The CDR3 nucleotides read TGTGCCAGCAGTTTAGACAGGGCCTTAGCCATAAACATTCAGTACTTC.

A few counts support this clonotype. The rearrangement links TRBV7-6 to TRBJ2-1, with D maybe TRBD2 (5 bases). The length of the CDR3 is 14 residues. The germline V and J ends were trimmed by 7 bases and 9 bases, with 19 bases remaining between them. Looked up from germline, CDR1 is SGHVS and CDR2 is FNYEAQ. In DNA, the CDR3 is TGTGCCAGCAAGTTAGCGTCTGCTTGGGGTGAGCAGTTCTTC. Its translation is CASKLASAWGEQFF.

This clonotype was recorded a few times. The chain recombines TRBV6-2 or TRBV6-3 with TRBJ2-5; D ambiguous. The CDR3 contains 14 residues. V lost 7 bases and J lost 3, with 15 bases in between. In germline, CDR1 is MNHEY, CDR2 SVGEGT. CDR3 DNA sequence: TGTGCCAGCACCCCTCGGTCGAGGAAAGAGACCCAGTACTTC. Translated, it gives CASTPRSRKETQYF.

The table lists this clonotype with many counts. The CDR3 loop reads CASSSGTESSGANVLTF. As DNA, the CDR3 is TGTGCCAGCAGCTCCGGGACAGAGAGCTCTGGGGCCAACGTCCTGACTTTC. The chain joins TRBV6-4 to TRBJ2-6; 7 bases fit TRBD1. CDR1 is MRHNA, CDR2 SNTAGT, per germline. The CDR3 covers 17 residues. After removal of 6 bases from V and 0 bases from J, the junction contained 8 bases not matched to a gene.

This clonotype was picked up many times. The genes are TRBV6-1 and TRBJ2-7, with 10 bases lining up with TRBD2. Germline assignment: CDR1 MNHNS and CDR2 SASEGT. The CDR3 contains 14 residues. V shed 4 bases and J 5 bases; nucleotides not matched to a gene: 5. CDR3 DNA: TGTGCCAGCAGTGGTAGCGGGAGGAGGGACGAGCAGTACTTC. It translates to CASSGSGRRDEQYF.

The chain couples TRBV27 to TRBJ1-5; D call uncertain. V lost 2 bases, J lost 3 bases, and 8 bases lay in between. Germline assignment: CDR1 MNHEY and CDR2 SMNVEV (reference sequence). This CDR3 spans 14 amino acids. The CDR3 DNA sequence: TGTGCCAGCAGTTTAGGAGGGTACAATCAGCCCCAGCATTTT. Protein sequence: CASSLGGYNQPQHF.

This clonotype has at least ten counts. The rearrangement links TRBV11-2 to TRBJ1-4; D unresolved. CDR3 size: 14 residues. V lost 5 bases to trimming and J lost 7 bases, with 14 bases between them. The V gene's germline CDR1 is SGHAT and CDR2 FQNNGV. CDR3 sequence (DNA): TGTGCCAGCAGCCGAAGAGGGCTCGGTGAAAAACTGTTTTTT. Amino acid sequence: CASSRRGLGEKLFF.

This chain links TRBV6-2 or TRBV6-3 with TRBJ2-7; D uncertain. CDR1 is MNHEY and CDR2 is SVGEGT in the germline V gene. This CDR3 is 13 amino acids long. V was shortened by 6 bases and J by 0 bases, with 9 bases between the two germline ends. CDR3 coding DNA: TGTGCCAGCAGCTGGGCCAGCTCCTACGAGCAGTACTTC. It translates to CASSWASSYEQYF.

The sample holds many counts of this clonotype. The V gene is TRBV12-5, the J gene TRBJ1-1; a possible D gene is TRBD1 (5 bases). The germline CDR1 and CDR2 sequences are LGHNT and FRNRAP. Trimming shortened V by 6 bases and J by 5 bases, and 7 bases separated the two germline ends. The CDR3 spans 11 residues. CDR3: CASGRGTEAFF. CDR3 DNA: TGTGCTAGTGGGCGGGGGACTGAAGCTTTCTTT.

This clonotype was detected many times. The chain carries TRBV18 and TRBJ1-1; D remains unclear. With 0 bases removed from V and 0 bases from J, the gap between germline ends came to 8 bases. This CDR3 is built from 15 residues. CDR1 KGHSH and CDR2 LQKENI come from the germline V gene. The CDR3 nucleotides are TGTGCCAGCTCACCACCGTCCAGGCTGAACACTGAAGCTTTCTTT. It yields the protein CASSPPSRLNTEAFF.

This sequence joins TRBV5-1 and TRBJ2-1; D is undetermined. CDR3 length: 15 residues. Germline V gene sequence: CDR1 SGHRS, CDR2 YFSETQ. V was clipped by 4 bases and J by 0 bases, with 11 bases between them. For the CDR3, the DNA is TGCGCCAGCAGCCGTACTGGTCTCTCCTACAATGAGCAGTTCTTC. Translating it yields CASSRTGLSYNEQFF.

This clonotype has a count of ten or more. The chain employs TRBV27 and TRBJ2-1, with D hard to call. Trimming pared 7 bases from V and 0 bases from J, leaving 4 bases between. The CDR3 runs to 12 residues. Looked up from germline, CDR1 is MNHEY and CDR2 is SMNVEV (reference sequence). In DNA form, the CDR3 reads TGTGCCAGCACCAGCTCCTACAATGAGCAGTTCTTC. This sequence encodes CASTSSYNEQFF.

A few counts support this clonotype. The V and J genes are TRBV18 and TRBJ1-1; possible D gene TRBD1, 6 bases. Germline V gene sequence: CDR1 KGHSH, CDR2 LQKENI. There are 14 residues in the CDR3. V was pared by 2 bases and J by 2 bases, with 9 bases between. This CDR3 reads CASSPGTPNTEAFF. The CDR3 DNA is TGTGCCAGCTCACCAGGGACACCCAACACTGAAGCTTTCTTT.

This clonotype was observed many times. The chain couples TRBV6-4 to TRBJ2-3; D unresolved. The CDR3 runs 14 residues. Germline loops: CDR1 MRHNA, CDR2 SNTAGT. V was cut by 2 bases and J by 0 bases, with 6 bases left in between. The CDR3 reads CASSDRFSTDTQYF. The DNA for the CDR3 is TGTGCCAGCAGTGACAGATTTAGCACAGATACGCAGTATTTT.

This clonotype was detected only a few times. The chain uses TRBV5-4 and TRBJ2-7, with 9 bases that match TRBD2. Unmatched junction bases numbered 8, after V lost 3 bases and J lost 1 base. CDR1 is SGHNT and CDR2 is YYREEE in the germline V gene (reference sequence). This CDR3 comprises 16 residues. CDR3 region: CASSSDSGRASYEQYF. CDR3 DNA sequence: TGTGCCAGCAGCTCAGATAGCGGGAGAGCATCCTACGAGCAGTACTTC.

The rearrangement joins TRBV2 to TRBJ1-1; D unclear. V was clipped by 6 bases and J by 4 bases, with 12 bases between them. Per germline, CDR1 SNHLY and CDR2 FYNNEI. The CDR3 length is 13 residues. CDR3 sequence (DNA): TGTGCCAGCAGGGAGAATTGGGGCACTGAAGCTTTCTTT. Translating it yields CASRENWGTEAFF. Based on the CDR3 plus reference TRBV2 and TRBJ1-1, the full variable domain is EPEVTQTPSHQVTQMGQEVILRCVPISNHLYFYWYRQILGQKVEFLVSFYNNEISEKSEIFDDQFSVERPDGSNFTLKIRSTKLEDSAMYFCASRENWGTEAFFGQGTRLTVV.

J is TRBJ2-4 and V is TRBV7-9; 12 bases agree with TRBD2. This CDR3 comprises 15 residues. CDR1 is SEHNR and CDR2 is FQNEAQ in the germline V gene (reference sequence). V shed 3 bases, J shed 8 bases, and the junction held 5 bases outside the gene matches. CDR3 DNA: TGTGCCAGCAGCTTCTGGACTAGCGGGGCGGACATTCAGTACTTC. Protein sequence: CASSFWTSGADIQYF. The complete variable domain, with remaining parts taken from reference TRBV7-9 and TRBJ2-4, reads DTGVSQNPRHKITKRGQNVTFRCDPISEHNRLYWYRQTLGQGPEFLTYFQNEAQLEKSRLLSDRFSAERPKGSFSTLEIQRTEQGDSAMYLCASSFWTSGADIQYFGAGTRLSVL.

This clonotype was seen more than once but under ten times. This chain's CDR3 is CASSQRMRGLTDTQYF. CDR3 coding DNA: TGTGCCAGCAGCCAGAGAATGAGGGGCCTCACAGATACGCAGTATTTT. This chain connects TRBV7-2 to TRBJ2-3; tentatively, D is TRBD1 or TRBD2 (5 bases each). The CDR3 contains 16 residues. Per germline, CDR1 SGHTA and CDR2 FQGNSA. Trimming stripped 5 bases from V and 2 bases from J, with 17 bases between.

CDR3 sequence: CAISGLASETQYF. Written as DNA, the CDR3 is TGTGCCATCAGTGGACTAGCGTCAGAGACCCAGTACTTC. V and J are TRBV10-3 and TRBJ2-5; 8 positions agree with TRBD2. V shed 4 bases, J shed 4 bases, and the junction held 2 bases outside the gene matches. The germline V gene encodes CDR1 ENHRY and CDR2 SYGVKD. CDR3 size: 13 residues.

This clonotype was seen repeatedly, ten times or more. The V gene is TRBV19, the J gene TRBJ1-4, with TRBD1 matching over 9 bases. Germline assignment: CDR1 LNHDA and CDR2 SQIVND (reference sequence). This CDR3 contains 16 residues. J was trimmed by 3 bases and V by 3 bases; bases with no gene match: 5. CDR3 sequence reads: CASSMGTGGPNEKLFF. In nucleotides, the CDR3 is TGTGCCAGTAGTATGGGTACAGGGGGCCCTAATGAAAAACTGTTTTTT.

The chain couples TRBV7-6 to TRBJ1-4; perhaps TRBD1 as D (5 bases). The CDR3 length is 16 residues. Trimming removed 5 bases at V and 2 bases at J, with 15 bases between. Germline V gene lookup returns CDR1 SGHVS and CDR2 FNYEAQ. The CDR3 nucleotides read TGTGCCAGCAGCCCACATTGGGACCCCACTAATGAAAAACTGTTTTTT. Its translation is CASSPHWDPTNEKLFF.

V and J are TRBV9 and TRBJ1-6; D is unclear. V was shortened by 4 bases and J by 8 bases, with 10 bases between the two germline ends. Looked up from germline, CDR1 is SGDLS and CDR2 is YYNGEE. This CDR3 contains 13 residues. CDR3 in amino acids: CASSLITDSPLHF. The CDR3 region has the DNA TGTGCCAGCAGCTTAATTACTGATTCACCCCTCCACTTT.

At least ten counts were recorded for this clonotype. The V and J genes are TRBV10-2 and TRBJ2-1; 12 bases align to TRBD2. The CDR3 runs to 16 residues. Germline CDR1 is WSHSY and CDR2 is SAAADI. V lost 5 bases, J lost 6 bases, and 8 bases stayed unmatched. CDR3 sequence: CASSSPRTSGINEQFF. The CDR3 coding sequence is TGCGCCAGCAGTTCCCCCCGGACTAGCGGGATCAATGAGCAGTTCTTC.

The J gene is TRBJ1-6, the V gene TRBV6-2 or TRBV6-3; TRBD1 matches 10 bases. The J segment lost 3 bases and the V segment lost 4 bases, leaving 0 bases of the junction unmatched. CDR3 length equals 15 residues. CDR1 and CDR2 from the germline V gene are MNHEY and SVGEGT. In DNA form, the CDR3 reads TGTGCCAGCAGTTGGGACAGGGGCTATAATTCACCCCTCCACTTT. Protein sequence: CASSWDRGYNSPLHF.